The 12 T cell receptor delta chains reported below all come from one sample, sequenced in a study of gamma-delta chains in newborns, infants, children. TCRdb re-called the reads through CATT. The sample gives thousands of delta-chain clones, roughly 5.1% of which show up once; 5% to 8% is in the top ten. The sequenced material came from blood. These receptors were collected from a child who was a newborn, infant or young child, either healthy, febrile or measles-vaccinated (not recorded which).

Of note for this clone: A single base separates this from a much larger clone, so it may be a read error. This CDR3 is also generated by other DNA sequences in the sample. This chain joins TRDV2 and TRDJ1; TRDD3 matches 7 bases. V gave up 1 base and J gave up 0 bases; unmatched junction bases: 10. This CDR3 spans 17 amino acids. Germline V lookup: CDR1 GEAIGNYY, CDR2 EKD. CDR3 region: CACDTLPGGPYTDKLIF. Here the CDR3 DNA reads TGTGCCTGTGACACACTCCCTGGGGGGCCGTACACCGATAAACTCATCTTT.

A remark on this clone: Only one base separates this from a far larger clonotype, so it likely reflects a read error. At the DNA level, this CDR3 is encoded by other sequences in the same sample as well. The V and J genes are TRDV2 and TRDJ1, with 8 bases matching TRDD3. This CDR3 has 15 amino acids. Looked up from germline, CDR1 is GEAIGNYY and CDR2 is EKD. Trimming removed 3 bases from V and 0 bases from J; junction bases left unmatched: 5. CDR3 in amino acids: CACDLLGEHTDKLIF. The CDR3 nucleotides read TGTGCCTGTGACCTGCTGGGGGAACACACCGATAAACTCATCTTT.

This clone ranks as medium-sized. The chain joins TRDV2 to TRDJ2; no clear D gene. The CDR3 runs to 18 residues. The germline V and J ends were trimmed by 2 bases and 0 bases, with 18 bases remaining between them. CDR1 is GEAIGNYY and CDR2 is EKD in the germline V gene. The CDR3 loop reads CACDNLYSNLALTAQLFF. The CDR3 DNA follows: TGTGCCTGTGACAACCTCTATTCGAACCTAGCTTTGACAGCACAACTCTTCTTT.

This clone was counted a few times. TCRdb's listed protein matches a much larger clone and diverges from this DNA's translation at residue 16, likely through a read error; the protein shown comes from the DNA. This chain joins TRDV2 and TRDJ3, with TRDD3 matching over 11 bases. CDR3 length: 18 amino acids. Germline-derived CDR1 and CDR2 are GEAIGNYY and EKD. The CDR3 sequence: CACDTGGYGSWDTRQTFF. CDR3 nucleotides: TGTGCCTGTGACACTGGGGGATACGGCTCCTGGGACACCCGACAGACGTTTTTC.

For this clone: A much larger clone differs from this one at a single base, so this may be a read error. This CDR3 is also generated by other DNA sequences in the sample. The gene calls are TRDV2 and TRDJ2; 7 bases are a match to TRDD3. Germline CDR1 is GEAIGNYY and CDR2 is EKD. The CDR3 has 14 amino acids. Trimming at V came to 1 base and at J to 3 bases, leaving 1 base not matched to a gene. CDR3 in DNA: TGTGCCTGTGACACTTGGGGGATGACAGCACAACTCTTCTTT. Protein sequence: CACDTWGMTAQLFF.

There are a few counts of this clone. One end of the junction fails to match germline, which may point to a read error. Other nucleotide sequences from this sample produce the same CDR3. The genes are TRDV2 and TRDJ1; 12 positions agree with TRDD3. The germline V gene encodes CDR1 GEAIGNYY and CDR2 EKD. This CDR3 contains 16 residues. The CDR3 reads CACDTVNWGIPQKLIF. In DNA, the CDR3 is TGCGCCTGTGACACCGTAAACTGGGGGATACCTCAGAAACTCATCTTT.

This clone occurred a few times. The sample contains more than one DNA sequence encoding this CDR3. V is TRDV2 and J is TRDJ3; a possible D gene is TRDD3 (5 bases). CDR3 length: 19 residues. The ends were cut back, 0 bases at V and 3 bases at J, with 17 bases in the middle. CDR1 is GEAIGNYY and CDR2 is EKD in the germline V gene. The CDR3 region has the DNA TGTGCCTGTGACACCGCGACTGGCCCCACTAGCTGGGACACCCGACAGATGTTTTTC. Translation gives CACDTATGPTSWDTRQMFF.

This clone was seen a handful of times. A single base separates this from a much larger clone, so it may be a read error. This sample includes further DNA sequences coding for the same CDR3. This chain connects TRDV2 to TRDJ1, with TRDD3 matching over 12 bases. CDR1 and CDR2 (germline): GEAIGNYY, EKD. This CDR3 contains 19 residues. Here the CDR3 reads CACDTISTGGYLYTDKLIF. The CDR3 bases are TGCGCCTGTGACACAATTAGCACTGGGGGATACCTGTACACCGATAAACTCATCTTT.

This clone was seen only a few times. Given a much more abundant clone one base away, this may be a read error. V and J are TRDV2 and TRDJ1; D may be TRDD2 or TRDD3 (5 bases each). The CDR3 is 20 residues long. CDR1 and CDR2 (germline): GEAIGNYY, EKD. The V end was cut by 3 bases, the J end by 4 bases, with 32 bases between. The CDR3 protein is CACDLVPTRGLRRLGDKLIF. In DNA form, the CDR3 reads TGTGCCTGTGACCTAGTCCCTACCCGGGGGCTACGACGATTGGGCGATAAACTCATCTTT.

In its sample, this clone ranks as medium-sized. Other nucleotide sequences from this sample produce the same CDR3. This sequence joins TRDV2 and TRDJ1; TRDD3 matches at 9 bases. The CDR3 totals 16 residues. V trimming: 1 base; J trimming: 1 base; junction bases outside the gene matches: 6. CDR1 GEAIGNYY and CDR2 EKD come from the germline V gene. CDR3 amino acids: CACDTVGDKRTDKLIF. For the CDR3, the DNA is TGTGCCTGTGACACGGTGGGGGATAAGCGCACCGATAAACTCATCTTT.

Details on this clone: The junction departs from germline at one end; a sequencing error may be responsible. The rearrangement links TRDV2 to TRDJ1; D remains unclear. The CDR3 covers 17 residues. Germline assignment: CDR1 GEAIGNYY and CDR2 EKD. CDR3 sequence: CACDTVGSTLHTDRLIF. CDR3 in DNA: TGTGCCTGTGACACCGTAGGATCTACACTCCACACCGATAGACTCATCTTT.

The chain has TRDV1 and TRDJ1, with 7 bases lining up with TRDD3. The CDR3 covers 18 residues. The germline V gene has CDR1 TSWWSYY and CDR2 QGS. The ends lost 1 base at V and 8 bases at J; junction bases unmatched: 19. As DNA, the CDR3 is TGTGCTCTTGGGGAACAAACCCTAGATCGGGGGATTTGGTTCAAACTCATCTTT. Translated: CALGEQTLDRGIWFKLIF.